The entry below gives a single T cell receptor beta chain sequence along with its context. Its target is unknown. Generated by immunoSEQ multiplex PCR, the TCRdb table keeps only in-frame clones and is missing some. Of about 2.3 million clones listed, about nine tenths are singletons. The CDR3 length is 17 residues. V dropped 1 base and J dropped 0; count of bases not matched to a gene: 4. CDR1 LGHNA and CDR2 YNFKEQ come from the germline V gene. This specimen comes from a study of shared clonotypes between healthy human individuals. Regarding the study as a whole: Around 5% was the fraction of naive CD4 clonotypes found shared across a handful of donors. Compared with memory subsets, naive subsets generally had larger estimated richness.

Sequencing was carried out using naive CD4+ T cells from PBMCs. Subset given: CD45RA+ positively selected. This receptor was obtained from a man between 18 and 35 years old in good health. Some clones in this sample may be carry-over from other donors' samples. The chain joins TRBV4-2 to TRBJ2-5; 11 nucleotides line up with TRBD2. The CDR3 sequence is CASSQGLAGGYQETQYF. The DNA for the CDR3 is TGTGCCAGCAGCCAAGGATTAGCGGGAGGGTACCAAGAGACCCAGTACTTC.